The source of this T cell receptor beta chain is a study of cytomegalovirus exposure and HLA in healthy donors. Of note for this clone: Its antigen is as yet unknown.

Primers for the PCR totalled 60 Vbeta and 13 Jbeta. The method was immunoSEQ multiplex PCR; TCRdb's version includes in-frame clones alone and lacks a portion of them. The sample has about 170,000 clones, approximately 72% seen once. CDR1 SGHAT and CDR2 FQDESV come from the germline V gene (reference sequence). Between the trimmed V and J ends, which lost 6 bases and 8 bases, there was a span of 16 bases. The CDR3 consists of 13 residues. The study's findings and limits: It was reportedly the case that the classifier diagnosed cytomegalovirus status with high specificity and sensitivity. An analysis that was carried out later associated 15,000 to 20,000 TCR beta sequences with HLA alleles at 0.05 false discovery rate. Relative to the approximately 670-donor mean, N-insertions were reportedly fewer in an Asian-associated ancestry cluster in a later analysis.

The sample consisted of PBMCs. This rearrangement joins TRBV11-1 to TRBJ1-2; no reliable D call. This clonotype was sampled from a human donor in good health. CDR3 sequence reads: CASSLTATGGYTF. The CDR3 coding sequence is TGTGCCAGCAGTTTAACAGCAACGGGGGGCTACACCTTC.